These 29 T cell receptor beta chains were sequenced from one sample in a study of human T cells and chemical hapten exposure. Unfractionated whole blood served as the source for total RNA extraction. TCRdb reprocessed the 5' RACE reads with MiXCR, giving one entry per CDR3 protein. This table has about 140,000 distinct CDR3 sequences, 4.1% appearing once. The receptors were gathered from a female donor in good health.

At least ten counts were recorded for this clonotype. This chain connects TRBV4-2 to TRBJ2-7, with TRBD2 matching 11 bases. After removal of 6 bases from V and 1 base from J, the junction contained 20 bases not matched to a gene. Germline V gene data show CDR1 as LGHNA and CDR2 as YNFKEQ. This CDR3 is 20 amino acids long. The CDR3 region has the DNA TGTGCCAGCAGTCACATCGGACTAGCGGGCCACGCGGAACGGTCCTACGAGCAGTACTTC. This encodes CASSHIGLAGHAERSYEQYF.

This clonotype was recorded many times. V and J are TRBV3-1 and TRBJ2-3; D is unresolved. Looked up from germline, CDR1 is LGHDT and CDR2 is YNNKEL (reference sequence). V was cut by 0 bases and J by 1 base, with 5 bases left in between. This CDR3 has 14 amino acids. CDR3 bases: TGTGCCAGCAGCCAAGAAGCTGGCACAGATACGCAGTATTTT. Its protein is CASSQEAGTDTQYF.

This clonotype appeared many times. The CDR3 nucleotides read TGTGCCAGCAGCTTGGGGAGCGACGGGACAGGAGGCACAGATACGCAGTATTTT. It translates to CASSLGSDGTGGTDTQYF. The chain carries TRBV5-5 and TRBJ2-3; 8 bases are shared with TRBD1. The V gene end was trimmed by 0 bases and the J gene end by 1 base; junction bases not matched to a gene: 10. Germline V lookup: CDR1 SGHKS, CDR2 YYEKEE (reference sequence). The CDR3 has 18 residues.

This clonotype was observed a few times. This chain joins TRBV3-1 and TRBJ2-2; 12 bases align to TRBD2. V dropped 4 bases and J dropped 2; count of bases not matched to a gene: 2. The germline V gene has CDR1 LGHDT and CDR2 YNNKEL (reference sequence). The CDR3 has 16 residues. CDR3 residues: CASSPSGGANTGELFF. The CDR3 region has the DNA TGTGCCAGCAGCCCTAGCGGGGGGGCAAACACCGGGGAGCTGTTTTTT.

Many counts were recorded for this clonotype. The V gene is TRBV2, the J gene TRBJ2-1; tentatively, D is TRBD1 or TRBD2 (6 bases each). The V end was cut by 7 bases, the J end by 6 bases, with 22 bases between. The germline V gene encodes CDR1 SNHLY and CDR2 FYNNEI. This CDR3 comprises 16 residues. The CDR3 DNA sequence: TGTGCCAGCAACATGGGGGCCCAGCGGGCCACCAATGAGCAGTTCTTC. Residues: CASNMGAQRATNEQFF.

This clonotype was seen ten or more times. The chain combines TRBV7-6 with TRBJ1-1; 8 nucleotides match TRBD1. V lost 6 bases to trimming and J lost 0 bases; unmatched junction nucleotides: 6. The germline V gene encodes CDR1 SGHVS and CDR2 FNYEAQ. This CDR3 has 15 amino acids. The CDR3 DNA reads TGTGCCAGCAGGCCAAGACAGGGGATGAACACTGAAGCTTTCTTT. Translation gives CASRPRQGMNTEAFF.

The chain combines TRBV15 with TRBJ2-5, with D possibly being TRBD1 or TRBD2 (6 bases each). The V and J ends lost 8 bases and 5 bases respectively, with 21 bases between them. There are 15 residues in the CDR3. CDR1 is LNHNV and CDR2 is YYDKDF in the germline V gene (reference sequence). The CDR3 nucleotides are TGTGCCACCCGAGGGGACACGGGTCGGGGGGAGACCCAGTACTTC. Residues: CATRGDTGRGETQYF.

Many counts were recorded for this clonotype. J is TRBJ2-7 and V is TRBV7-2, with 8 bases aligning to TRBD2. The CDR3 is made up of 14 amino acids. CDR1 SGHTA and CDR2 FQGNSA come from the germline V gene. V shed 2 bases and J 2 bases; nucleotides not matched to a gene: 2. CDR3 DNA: TGTGCCAGCAGCTTAAGAGCGGGGGCCTACGAGCAGTACTTC. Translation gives CASSLRAGAYEQYF. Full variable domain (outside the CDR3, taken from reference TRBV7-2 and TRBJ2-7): GAGVSQSPSNKVTEKGKDVELRCDPISGHTALYWYRQSLGQGLEFLIYFQGNSAPDKSGLPSDRFSAERTGGSVSTLTIQRTQQEDSAVYLCASSLRAGAYEQYFGPGTRLTVT.

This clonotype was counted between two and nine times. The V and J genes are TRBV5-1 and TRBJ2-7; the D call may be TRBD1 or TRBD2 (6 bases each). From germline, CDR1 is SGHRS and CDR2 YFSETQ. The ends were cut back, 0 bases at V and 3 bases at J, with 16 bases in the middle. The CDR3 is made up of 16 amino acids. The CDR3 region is CASSLGPEGGGYEQYF. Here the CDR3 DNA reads TGCGCCAGCAGCTTGGGACCCGAGGGGGGTGGCTACGAGCAGTACTTC.

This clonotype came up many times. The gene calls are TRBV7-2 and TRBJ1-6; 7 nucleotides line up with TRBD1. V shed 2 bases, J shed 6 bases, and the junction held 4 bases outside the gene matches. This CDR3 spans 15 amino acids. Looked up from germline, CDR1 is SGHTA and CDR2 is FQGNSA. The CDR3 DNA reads TGTGCCAGCAGCTTACAGGGACAGACTAATTCACCCCTCCACTTT. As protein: CASSLQGQTNSPLHF.

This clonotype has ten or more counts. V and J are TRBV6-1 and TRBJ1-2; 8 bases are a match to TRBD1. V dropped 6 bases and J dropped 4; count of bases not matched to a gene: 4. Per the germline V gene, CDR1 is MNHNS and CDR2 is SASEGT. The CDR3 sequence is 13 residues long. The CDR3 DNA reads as TGTGCCAGCAGCAAGACAGGGGCCTATGGCTACACCTTC. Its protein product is CASSKTGAYGYTF.

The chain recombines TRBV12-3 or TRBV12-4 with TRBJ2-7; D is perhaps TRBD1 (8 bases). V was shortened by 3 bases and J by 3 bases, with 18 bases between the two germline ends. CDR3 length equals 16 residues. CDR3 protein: CASSFAGGGGIYEQYF. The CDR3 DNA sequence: TGTGCCAGCAGTTTCGCAGGGGGCGGGGGAATCTACGAGCAGTACTTC.

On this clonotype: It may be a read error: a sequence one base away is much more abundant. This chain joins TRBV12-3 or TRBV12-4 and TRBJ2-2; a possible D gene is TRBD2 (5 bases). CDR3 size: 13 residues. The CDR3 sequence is CASSFVNTGDLFF. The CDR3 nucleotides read TGTGCCAGCAGTTTTGTCAACACCGGGGATCTGTTTTTT.

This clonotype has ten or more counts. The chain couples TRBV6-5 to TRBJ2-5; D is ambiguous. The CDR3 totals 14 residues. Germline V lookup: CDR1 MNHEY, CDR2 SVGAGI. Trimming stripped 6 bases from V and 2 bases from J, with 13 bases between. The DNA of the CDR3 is TGTGCCAGCAGGCTGCGGCGGCTACAAGAGACCCAGTACTTC. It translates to CASRLRRLQETQYF.

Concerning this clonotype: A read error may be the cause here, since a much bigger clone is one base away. CDR3 bases: TGCAGTGCTAGATATACAGGTTACACTGAAGTTTTCTTT. Translation: CSARYTGYTEVFF. The genes are TRBV20-1 and TRBJ1-1; possible D gene TRBD1, 5 bases. CDR1 and CDR2 (germline): DFQATT, SNEGSKA (reference sequence). The CDR3 spans 13 residues.

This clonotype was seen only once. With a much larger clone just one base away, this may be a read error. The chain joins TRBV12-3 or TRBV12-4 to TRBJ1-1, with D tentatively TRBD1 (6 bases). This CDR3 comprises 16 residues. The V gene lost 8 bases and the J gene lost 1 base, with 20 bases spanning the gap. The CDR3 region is CASQGSAAVPNTEAFF. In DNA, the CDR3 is TGTGCCAGCCAGGGGTCGGCAGCCGTCCCGAACACTGAAGCTTTCTTT.

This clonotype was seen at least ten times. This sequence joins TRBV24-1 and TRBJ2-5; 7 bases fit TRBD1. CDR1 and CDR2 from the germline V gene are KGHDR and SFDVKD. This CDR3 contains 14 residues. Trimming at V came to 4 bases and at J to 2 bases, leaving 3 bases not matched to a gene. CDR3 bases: TGTGCCACCAGTGACCGGGGACAGCAAGAGACCCAGTACTTC. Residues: CATSDRGQQETQYF.

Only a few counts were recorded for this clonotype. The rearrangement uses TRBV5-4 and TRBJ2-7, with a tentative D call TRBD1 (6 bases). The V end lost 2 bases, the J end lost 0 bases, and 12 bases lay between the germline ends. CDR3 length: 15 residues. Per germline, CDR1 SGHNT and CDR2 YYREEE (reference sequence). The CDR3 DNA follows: TGTGCCAGCAGCTTACAGGGCCCGAGCTCCTACGAGCAGTACTTC. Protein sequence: CASSLQGPSSYEQYF. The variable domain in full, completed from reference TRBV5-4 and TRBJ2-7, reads ETGVTQSPTHLIKTRGQQVTLRCSSQSGHNTVSWYQQALGQGPQFIFQYYREEENGRGNFPPRFSGLQFPNYSSELNVNALELDDSALYLCASSLQGPSSYEQYFGPGTRLTVT.

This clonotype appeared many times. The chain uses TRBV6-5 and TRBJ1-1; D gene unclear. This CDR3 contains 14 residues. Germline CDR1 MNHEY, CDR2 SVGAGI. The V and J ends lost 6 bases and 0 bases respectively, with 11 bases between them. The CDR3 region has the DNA TGTGCCAGCAGGGTGTACGTACTGAACACTGAAGCTTTCTTT. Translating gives CASRVYVLNTEAFF.

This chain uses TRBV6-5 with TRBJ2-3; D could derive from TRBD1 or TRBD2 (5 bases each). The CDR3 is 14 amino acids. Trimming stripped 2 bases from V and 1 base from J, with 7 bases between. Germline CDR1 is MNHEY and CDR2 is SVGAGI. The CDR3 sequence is CASSYRDGTDTQYF. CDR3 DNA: TGTGCCAGCAGTTACCGGGACGGCACAGATACGCAGTATTTT.

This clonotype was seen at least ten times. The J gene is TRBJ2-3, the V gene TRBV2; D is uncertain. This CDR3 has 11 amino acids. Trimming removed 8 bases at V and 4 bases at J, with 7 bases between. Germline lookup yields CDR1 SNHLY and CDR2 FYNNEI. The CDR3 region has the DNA TGTGCCAGCGGGTCGTCAGATACGCAGTATTTT. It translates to CASGSSDTQYF.

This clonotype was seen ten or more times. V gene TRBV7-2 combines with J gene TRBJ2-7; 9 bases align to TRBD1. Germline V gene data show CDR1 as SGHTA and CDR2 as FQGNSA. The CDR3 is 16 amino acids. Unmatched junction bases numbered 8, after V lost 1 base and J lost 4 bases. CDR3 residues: CASSLGGTGIGYEQYF. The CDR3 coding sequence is TGTGCCAGCAGCTTAGGGGGGACAGGGATAGGATACGAGCAGTACTTC.

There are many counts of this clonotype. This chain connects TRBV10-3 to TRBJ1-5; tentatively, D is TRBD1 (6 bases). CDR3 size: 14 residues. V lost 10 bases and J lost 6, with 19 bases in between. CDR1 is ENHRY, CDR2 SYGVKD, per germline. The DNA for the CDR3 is TGTGCCACTAACCTTGGGGGGCGCGGTCAGCCCCAGCATTTT. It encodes CATNLGGRGQPQHF.

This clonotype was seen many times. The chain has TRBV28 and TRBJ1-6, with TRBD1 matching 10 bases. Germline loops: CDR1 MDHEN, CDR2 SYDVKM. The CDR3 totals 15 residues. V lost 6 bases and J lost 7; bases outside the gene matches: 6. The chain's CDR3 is CASSSVGQGNSPLHF. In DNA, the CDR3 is TGTGCCAGCAGCTCGGTGGGACAGGGGAATTCACCCCTCCACTTT. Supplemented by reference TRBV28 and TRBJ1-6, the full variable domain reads DVKVTQSSRYLVKRTGEKVFLECVQDMDHENMFWYRQDPGLGLRLIYFSYDVKMKEKGDIPEGYSVSREKKERFSLILESASTNQTSMYLCASSSVGQGNSPLHFGNGTRLTVT.

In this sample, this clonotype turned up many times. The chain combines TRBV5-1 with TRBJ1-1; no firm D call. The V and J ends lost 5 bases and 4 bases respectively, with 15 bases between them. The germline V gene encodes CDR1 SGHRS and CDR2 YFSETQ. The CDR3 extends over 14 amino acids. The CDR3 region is CASRLEAGSTEAFF. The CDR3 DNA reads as TGCGCCAGCAGACTCGAAGCGGGGAGCACTGAAGCTTTCTTT.

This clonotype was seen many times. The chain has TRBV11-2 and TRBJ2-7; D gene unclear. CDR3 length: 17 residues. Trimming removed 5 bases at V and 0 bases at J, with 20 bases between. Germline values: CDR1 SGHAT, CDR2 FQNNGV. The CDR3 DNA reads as TGTGCCAGCAGCCCGATAAGCAGGTCCTCAAGCTCCTACGAGCAGTACTTC. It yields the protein CASSPISRSSSSYEQYF.

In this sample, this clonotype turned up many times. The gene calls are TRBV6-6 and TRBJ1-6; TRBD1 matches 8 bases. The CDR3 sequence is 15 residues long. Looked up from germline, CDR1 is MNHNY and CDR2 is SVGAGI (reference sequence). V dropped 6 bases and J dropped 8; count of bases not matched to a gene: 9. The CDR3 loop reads CASRARTGYDSPLHF. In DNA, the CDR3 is TGTGCCAGCAGGGCGAGGACAGGGTATGATTCACCCCTCCACTTT.

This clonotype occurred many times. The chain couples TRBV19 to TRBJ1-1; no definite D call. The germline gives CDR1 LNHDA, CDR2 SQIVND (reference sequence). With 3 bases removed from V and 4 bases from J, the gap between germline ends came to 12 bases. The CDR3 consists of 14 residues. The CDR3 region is CASSIFESGTEAFF. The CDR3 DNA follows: TGTGCCAGTAGTATCTTCGAATCGGGCACTGAAGCTTTCTTT.

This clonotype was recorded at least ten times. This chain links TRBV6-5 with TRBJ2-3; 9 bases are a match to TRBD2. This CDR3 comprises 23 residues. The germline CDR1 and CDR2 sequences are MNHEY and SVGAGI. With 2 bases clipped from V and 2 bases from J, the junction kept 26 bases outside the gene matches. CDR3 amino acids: CASSYGKGSRGGFPLRDTDTQYF. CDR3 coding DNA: TGTGCCAGCAGTTACGGGAAGGGCTCGCGGGGGGGCTTTCCGTTGCGGGACACAGATACGCAGTATTTT.